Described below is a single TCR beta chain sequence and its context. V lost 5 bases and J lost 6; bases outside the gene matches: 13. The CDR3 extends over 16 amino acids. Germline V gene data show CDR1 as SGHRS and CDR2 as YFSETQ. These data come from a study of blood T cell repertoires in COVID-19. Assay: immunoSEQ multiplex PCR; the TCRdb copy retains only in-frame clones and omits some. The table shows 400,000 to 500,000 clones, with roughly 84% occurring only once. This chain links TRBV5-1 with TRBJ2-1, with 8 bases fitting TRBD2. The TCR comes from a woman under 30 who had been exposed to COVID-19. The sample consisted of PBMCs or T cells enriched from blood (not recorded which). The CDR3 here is CASSSPLAGGSNEQFF. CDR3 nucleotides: TGCGCCAGCAGTTCCCCCCTTGCGGGAGGTTCCAATGAGCAGTTCTTC.